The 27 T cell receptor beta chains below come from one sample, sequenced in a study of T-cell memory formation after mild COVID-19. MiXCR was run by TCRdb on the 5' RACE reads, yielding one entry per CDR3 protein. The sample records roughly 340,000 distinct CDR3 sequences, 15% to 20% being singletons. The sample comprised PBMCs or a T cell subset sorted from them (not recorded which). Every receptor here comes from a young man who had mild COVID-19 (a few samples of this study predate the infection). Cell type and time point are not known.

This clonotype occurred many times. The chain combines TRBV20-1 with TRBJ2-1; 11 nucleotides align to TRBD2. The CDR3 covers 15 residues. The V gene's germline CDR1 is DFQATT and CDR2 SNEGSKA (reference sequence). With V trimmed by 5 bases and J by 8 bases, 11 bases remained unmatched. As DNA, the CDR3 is TGCAGTGCTCTCCTAGCGGGGGGACTAAGTCATGAGCAGTTCTTC. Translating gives CSALLAGGLSHEQFF.

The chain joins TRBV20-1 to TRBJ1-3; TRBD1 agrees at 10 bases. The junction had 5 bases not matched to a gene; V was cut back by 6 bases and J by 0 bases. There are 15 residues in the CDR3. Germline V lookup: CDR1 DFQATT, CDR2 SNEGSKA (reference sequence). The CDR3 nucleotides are TGCAGTGCCAGGACAGGGGGAAACTCTGGAAACACCATATATTTT. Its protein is CSARTGGNSGNTIYF.

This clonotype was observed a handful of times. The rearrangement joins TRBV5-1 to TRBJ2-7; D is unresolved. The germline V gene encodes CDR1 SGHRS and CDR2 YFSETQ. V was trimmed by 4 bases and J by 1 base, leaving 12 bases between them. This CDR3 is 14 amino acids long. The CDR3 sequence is CASSPEIGSYEQYF. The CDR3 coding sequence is TGCGCCAGCAGCCCCGAGATTGGTTCCTACGAGCAGTACTTC.

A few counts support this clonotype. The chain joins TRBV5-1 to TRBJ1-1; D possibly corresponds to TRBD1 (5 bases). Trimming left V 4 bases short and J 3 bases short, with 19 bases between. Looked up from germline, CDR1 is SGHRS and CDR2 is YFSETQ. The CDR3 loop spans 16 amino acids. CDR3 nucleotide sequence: TGCGCCAGCAGCCCCGGAGGGGCAGGAGCCTACACTGAAGCTTTCTTT. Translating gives CASSPGGAGAYTEAFF.

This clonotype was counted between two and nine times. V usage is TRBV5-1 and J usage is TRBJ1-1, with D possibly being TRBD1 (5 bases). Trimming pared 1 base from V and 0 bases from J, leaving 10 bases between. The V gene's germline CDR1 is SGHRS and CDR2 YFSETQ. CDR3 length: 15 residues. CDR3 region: CASSLTGEMNTEAFF. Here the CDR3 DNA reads TGCGCCAGCAGCTTGACAGGCGAGATGAACACTGAAGCTTTCTTT.

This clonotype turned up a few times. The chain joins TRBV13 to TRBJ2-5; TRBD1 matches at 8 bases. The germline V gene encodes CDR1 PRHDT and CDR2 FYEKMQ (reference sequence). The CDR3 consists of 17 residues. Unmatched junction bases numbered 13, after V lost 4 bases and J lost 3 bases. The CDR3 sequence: CASSSDRGWSGEETQYF. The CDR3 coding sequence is TGTGCCAGCAGCTCAGACAGGGGTTGGAGTGGGGAAGAGACCCAGTACTTC.

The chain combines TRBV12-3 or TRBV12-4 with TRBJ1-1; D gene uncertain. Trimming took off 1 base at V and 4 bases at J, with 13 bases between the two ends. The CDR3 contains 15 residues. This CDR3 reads CASSLESVSGTEAFF. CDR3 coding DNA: TGTGCCAGCAGTTTAGAATCGGTGTCGGGCACTGAAGCTTTCTTT.

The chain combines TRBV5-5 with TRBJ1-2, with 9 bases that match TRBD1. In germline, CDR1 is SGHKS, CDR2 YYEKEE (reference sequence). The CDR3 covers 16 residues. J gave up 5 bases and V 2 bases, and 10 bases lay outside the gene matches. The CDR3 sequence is CASSLSPGGTGYGYTF. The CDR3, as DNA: TGTGCCAGCAGCTTAAGCCCGGGGGGGACAGGGTATGGCTACACCTTC.

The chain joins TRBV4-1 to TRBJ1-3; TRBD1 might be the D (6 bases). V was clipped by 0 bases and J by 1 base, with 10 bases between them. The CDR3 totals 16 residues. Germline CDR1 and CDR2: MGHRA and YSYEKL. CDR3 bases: TGCGCCAGCAGCCAAGACAGGGGCCATTCTGGAAACACCATATATTTT. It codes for CASSQDRGHSGNTIYF.

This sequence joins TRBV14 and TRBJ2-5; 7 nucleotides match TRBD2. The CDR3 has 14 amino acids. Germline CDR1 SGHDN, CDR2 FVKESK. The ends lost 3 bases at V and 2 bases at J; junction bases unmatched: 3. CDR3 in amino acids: CASSQGREQETQYF. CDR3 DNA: TGTGCCAGCAGCCAGGGGAGGGAACAAGAGACCCAGTACTTC.

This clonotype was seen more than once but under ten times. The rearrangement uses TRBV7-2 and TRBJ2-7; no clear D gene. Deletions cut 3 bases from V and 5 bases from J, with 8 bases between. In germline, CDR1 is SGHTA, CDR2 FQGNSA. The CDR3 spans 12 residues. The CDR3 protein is CASSFGSHEQYF. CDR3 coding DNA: TGTGCCAGCAGCTTTGGATCCCACGAGCAGTACTTC.

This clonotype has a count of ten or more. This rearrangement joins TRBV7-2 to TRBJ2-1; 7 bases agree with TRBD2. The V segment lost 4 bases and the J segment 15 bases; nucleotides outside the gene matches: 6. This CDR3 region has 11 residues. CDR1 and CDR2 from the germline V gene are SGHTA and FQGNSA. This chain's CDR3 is CASSSGGGRFF. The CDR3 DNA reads TGTGCCAGCAGCTCAGGCGGGGGTCGGTTCTTC. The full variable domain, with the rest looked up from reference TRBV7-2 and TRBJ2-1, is GAGVSQSPSNKVTEKGKDVELRCDPISGHTALYWYRQSLGQGLEFLIYFQGNSAPDKSGLPSDRFSAERTGGSVSTLTIQRTQQEDSAVYLCASSSGGGRFFGPGTRLTVL.

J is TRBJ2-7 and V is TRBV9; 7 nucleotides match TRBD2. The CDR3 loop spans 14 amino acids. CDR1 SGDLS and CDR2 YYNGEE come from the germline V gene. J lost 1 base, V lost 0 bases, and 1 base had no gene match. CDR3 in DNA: TGTGCCAGCAGCGTAGGCGGGAGATCCTACGAGCAGTACTTC. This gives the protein CASSVGGRSYEQYF.

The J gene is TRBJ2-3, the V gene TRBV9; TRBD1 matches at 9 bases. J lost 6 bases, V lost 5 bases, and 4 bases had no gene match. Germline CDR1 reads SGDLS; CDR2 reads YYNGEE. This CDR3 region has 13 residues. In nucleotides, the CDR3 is TGTGCCAGCAGAAGACAGGGGGGGGATACGCAGTATTTT. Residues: CASRRQGGDTQYF.

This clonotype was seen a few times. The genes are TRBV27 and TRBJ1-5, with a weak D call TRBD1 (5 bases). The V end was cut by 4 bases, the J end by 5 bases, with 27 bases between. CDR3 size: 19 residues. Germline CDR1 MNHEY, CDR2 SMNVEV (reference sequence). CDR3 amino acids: CASSSGSTGRMFRHQPQHF. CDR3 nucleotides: TGTGCCAGCAGTTCGGGATCCACGGGACGGATGTTCCGACATCAGCCCCAGCATTTT.

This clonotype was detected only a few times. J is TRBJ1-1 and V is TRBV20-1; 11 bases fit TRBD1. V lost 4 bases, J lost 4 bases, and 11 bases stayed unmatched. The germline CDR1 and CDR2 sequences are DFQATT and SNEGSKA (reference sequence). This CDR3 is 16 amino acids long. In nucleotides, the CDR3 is TGCAGTGCTAAGAAACCTATTGGACAGGGGGCCACTGAAGCTTTCTTT. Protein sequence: CSAKKPIGQGATEAFF.

The CDR3 DNA reads as TGTGCCAGCAGTATGACAGAAAAGGAGGGGGAGACCCAGTACTTC. Translating gives CASSMTEKEGETQYF. This chain links TRBV12-3 or TRBV12-4 with TRBJ2-5; tentatively, D is TRBD2 (6 bases). CDR3 size: 15 residues. Trimming removed 5 bases from V and 5 bases from J, with 18 bases in between.

CDR3 loop: CASSLALRGSSYNSPLHF. CDR3 DNA: TGTGCCAGCAGTTTAGCTTTAAGGGGAAGCTCCTATAATTCACCCCTCCACTTT. The chain combines TRBV28 with TRBJ1-6, with D maybe TRBD1 (5 bases). Germline-derived CDR1 and CDR2 are MDHEN and SYDVKM. This CDR3 has 18 residues. The V and J ends lost 2 bases and 0 bases respectively, with 14 bases between them.

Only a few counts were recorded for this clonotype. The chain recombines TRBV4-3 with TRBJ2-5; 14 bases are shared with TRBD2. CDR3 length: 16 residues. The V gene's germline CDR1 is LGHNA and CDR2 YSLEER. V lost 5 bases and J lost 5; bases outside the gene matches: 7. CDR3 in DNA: TGCGCCAGCAGCACGGGACTAGCGGGGGAACAGGAGACCCAGTACTTC. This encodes CASSTGLAGEQETQYF.

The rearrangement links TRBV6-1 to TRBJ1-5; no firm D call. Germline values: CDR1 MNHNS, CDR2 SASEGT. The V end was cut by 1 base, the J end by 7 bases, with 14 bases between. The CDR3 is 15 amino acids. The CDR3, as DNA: TGTGCCAGCAGTGAAGAGCTGGGGAGGGAGCAGCCCCAGCATTTT. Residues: CASSEELGREQPQHF.

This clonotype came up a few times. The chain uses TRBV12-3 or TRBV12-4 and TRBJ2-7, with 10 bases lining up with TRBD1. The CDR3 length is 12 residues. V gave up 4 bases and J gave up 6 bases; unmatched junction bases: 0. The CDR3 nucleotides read TGTGCCAGCAGTTGGACAGGGGGCGAGCAGTACTTC. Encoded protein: CASSWTGGEQYF.

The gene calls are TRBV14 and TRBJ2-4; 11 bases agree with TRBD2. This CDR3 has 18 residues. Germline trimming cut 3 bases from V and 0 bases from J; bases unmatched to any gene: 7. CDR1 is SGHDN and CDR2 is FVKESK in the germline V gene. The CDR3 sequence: CASSQTSGETIAKNIQYF. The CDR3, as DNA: TGTGCCAGCAGCCAGACTAGCGGGGAGACGATAGCCAAAAACATTCAGTACTTC.

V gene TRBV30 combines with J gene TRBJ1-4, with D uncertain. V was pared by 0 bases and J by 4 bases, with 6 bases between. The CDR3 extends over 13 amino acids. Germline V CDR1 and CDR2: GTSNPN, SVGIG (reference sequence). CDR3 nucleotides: TGTGCCTGGAGTGTACGGAGTAATGAAAAACTGTTTTTT. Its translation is CAWSVRSNEKLFF.

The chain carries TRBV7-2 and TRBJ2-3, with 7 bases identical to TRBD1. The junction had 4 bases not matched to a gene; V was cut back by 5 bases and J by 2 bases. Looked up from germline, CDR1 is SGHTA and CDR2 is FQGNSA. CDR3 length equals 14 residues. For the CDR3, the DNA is TGTGCCAGCAGCCGGACAGGCCCCACAGATACGCAGTATTTT. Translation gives CASSRTGPTDTQYF.

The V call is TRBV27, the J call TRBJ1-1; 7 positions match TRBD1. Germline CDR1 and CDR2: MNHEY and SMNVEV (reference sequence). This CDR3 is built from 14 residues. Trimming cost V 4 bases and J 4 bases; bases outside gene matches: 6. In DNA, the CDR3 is TGTGCCAGCAGTTGGTTACAGGGGAGCACTGAAGCTTTCTTT. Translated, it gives CASSWLQGSTEAFF.

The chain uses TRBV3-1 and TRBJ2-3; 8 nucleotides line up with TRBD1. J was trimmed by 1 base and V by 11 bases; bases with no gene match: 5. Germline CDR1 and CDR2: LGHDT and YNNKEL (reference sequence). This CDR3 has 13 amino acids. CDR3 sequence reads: CACQTGGTDTQYF. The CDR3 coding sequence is TGTGCCTGCCAGACAGGGGGCACAGATACGCAGTATTTT.

The CDR3 DNA follows: TGTGCCAGCAACTCATTCTCGAGACTTAGCACAGATACGCAGTATTTT. Its protein product is CASNSFSRLSTDTQYF. The gene calls are TRBV7-2 and TRBJ2-3; D not certain. Per germline, CDR1 SGHTA and CDR2 FQGNSA. The V end was cut by 7 bases, the J end by 0 bases, with 17 bases between. The CDR3 contains 16 residues.